The sequence of this T cell receptor beta chain was determined in a study of control samples from healthy donors and cancer patients. Germline CDR1 and CDR2: SGHRS and YFSETQ. Trimming at V came to 5 bases and at J to 3 bases, leaving 4 bases not matched to a gene. The CDR3 is made up of 13 amino acids. Generated by immunoSEQ multiplex PCR, the TCRdb table keeps only in-frame clones and is missing some. The table records more than 85,000 clones, approximately 84% of them present only once. The chain links TRBV5-1 to TRBJ2-7; 8 nucleotides agree with TRBD1. The sequenced sample was PBMCs. The sequence came from a man between 70 and 80 years old with lung cancer. The CDR3 sequence: CASSTGQDYEQYF. In DNA, the CDR3 is TGCGCCAGCAGTACGGGACAGGACTACGAGCAGTACTTC.